Listed here are 27 T cell receptor beta chains from one sample, sequenced in a study of patients and donors after allogeneic stem cell transplantation. TCRdb processed the RT-PCR reads anew with MiXCR; each CDR3 protein has one entry. The sample has about 960,000 distinct CDR3 sequences; about 20% are singletons. Sequenced sample: blood, either unsorted or a sorted T cell fraction (not recorded which). The origin of the receptors is a human donor who was either an allogeneic HSCT recipient or a stem cell or donor lymphocyte infusion donor (not recorded which). It is not recorded whose cells these are; they may come from a transplant donor.

This clonotype has only a few counts. The chain has TRBV11-2 and TRBJ2-3; 8 nucleotides agree with TRBD2. Germline V gene sequence: CDR1 SGHAT, CDR2 FQNNGV. The V gene end was trimmed by 5 bases and the J gene end by 10 bases; junction bases not matched to a gene: 11. This CDR3 has 14 residues. In DNA, the CDR3 is TGTGCCAGCAGCCAAGGGACTAGTGGCGACTCGCAGTATTTT. Amino acids: CASSQGTSGDSQYF.

The CDR3 sequence is CASSWRTGGPNTEAFF. In nucleotides, the CDR3 is TGCGCCAGCAGCTGGAGGACAGGGGGGCCGAACACTGAAGCTTTCTTT. The genes are TRBV5-1 and TRBJ1-1; TRBD1 matches 10 bases. The V segment lost 3 bases and the J segment 1 base; nucleotides outside the gene matches: 6. Germline CDR1 reads SGHRS; CDR2 reads YFSETQ. This CDR3 region has 16 residues.

The sample holds a few counts of this clonotype. This chain uses TRBV15 with TRBJ1-1, with D possibly matching TRBD1 (6 bases). V shed 0 bases and J shed 7 bases, with 15 bases lying between them. The germline gives CDR1 LNHNV, CDR2 YYDKDF (reference sequence). The CDR3 consists of 15 residues. CDR3 sequence (DNA): TGTGCCACCAGCAGAGATAAGGCGGGGGCCAATGAAGCTTTCTTT. Protein product: CATSRDKAGANEAFF.

There are a few counts of this clonotype. The rearrangement links TRBV12-3 or TRBV12-4 to TRBJ2-5; possible D gene TRBD2, 6 bases. This CDR3 has 17 residues. V was trimmed by 6 bases and J by 4 bases, leaving 24 bases between them. CDR3 nucleotides: TGTGCCAGCAGCTCCGTAGACGAGCGGGCCCTTGGAGAGACCCAGTACTTC. Translating it yields CASSSVDERALGETQYF.

The chain recombines TRBV11-2 with TRBJ2-1, with 9 bases aligning to TRBD1. V lost 5 bases, J lost 3 bases, and 8 bases stayed unmatched. Germline assignment: CDR1 SGHAT and CDR2 FQNNGV. This CDR3 is 16 amino acids long. CDR3 coding DNA: TGTGCCAGCAGCCCCTCCGGGACAGGGCTCTACAATGAGCAGTTCTTC. Translation gives CASSPSGTGLYNEQFF.

This rearrangement joins TRBV20-1 to TRBJ1-3, with D unresolved. The CDR3 is 18 residues long. V lost 4 bases and J 0 bases, leaving 22 bases between the germline ends. The germline V gene has CDR1 DFQATT and CDR2 SNEGSKA (reference sequence). The CDR3 bases are TGCAGTGCTACCCAGTCAGGACGAGGTAGGCGCTCTGGAAACACCATATATTTT. Protein product: CSATQSGRGRRSGNTIYF.

The V and J genes are TRBV10-3 and TRBJ2-2; no clear D gene. Germline V gives CDR1 ENHRY, CDR2 SYGVKD. The V and J ends lost 4 bases and 7 bases respectively, with 13 bases between them. The CDR3 covers 14 residues. CDR3 in DNA: TGTGCCATCAGTGGGATACAGAGGCACGGGGAGCTGTTTTTT. As protein: CAISGIQRHGELFF.

This clonotype was detected only a few times. The chain carries TRBV5-1 and TRBJ2-1, with 13 nucleotides matching TRBD2. The CDR3 loop spans 14 amino acids. Germline V gene sequence: CDR1 SGHRS, CDR2 YFSETQ. Losses at the gene ends were 7 bases for V and 5 bases for J; bases not matched to a gene: 3. The CDR3 DNA reads TGCGCCAGCGGGACTAGCGGGATCCACAATGAGCAGTTCTTC. Encoded protein: CASGTSGIHNEQFF.

This clonotype was detected only a few times. The chain combines TRBV20-1 with TRBJ1-2; tentative D call: TRBD1 (5 bases). The CDR3 loop spans 15 amino acids. Trimming cost V 5 bases and J 2 bases, with 18 bases left between them. The germline gives CDR1 DFQATT, CDR2 SNEGSKA (reference sequence). The CDR3 nucleotides are TGCAGTGCTGCAGAGATGAGGGGAAACAACTATGGCTACACCTTC. Amino acids: CSAAEMRGNNYGYTF.

This clonotype was detected a few times. J is TRBJ1-5 and V is TRBV29-1, with D uncertain. Germline V gives CDR1 SQVTM, CDR2 ANQGSEA. The CDR3 runs 12 residues. V dropped 0 bases and J dropped 6 bases, with 6 bases sitting between them. CDR3 DNA sequence: TGCAGCGTTGAAGATAACGGTCAGCCCCAGCATTTT. Translated, it gives CSVEDNGQPQHF.

This clonotype was observed a few times. The CDR3 region has the DNA TGTGCCAGCAGCGTAGGGGCGGGGGGATCCAATGAGCAGTTCTTC. Its translation is CASSVGAGGSNEQFF. J is TRBJ2-1 and V is TRBV9; 8 bases are shared with TRBD2. Germline-derived CDR1 and CDR2 are SGDLS and YYNGEE. The CDR3 loop spans 15 amino acids. The V segment lost 0 bases and the J segment 6 bases; nucleotides outside the gene matches: 5.

CDR3 sequence reads: CASSYGDRGRQPQHF. In nucleotides, the CDR3 is TGTGCCAGCAGTTACGGTGACAGGGGTAGGCAGCCCCAGCATTTT. The chain combines TRBV6-2 or TRBV6-3 with TRBJ1-5, with TRBD1 matching over 8 bases. This CDR3 spans 15 amino acids. V lost 2 bases and J lost 7; bases outside the gene matches: 7. CDR1 is MNHEY, CDR2 SVGEGT, per germline.

This clonotype was counted between two and nine times. V is TRBV14 and J is TRBJ1-2, with TRBD1 matching 8 bases. The germline V gene encodes CDR1 SGHDN and CDR2 FVKESK. V shed 0 bases, J shed 11 bases, and the junction held 17 bases outside the gene matches. This CDR3 is 17 amino acids long. For the CDR3, the DNA is TGTGCCAGCAGCCAAGATACAGGGGGTAATTCCCCTCGGCGTTACACCTTC. Its translation is CASSQDTGGNSPRRYTF.

This clonotype was counted at least ten times. No conserved phenylalanine or tryptophan is present at the end of the CDR3, so a read error is the likely explanation. It is unclear where the CDR3 begins or ends on the DNA, so no DNA is shown, and the CDR3 is as TCRdb lists it. The rearrangement links TRBV4-1 to TRBJ2-1; TRBD1 reflects the table's D call only, with no check against the DNA. Germline loops: CDR1 MGHRA, CDR2 YSYEKL. Termini included, the CDR3 measures 12 amino acids. The CDR3 reads CASSQEGQGGLP.

The chain combines TRBV18 with TRBJ1-1; 9 nucleotides align to TRBD1. CDR1 is KGHSH, CDR2 LQKENI, per germline. CDR3 length: 15 residues. Trimming cost V 4 bases and J 3 bases; bases outside gene matches: 6. CDR3 bases: TGTGCCAGCTCACTGACAGGGGGATCGGACACTGAAGCTTTCTTT. It codes for CASSLTGGSDTEAFF.

This clonotype was seen only a few times. This rearrangement joins TRBV28 to TRBJ2-5, with TRBD1 as a possible D gene (5 bases). Per the germline V gene, CDR1 is MDHEN and CDR2 is SYDVKM. CDR3 length equals 13 residues. V was trimmed by 7 bases and J by 4 bases, leaving 13 bases between them. Here the CDR3 reads CASTGRVGETQYF. The CDR3, as DNA: TGTGCCAGCACCGGCAGGGTCGGAGAGACCCAGTACTTC.

This clonotype was seen more than once but under ten times. The chain joins TRBV7-9 to TRBJ2-7; either TRBD1 or TRBD2 may fit D (5 bases each). Germline V gives CDR1 SEHNR, CDR2 FQNEAQ (reference sequence). Trimming removed 5 bases at V and 4 bases at J, with 21 bases between. The CDR3 consists of 16 residues. CDR3 nucleotides: TGTGCCAGCAGCGTCTCCGCCGGGGCCCACCGGTACGAGCAGTACTTC. Protein product: CASSVSAGAHRYEQYF.

This clonotype was seen only a few times. This chain links TRBV12-3 or TRBV12-4 with TRBJ1-6, with D perhaps matching TRBD1 (6 bases). The CDR3 consists of 16 residues. Between the trimmed V and J ends, which lost 6 bases and 5 bases, there was a span of 17 bases. The chain's CDR3 is CASSPGGGRDNSPLHF. DNA for the CDR3: TGTGCCAGCAGCCCTGGGGGGGGGCGGGATAATTCACCCCTCCACTTT.

The rearrangement links TRBV19 to TRBJ2-7; possible D gene TRBD1, 5 bases. The CDR3 length is 14 residues. Germline V gives CDR1 LNHDA, CDR2 SQIVND (reference sequence). Trimming removed 5 bases at V and 7 bases at J, with 18 bases between. The CDR3 sequence is CASSPDRWEGEQYF. CDR3 nucleotide sequence: TGTGCCAGTAGTCCCGACAGATGGGAAGGGGAGCAGTACTTC.

This clonotype showed up just a few times. The chain carries TRBV5-4 and TRBJ1-1; 9 bases line up with TRBD1. CDR3 size: 16 residues. CDR1 is SGHNT, CDR2 YYREEE, per germline (reference sequence). With 1 base clipped from V and 2 bases from J, the junction kept 6 bases outside the gene matches. CDR3 in DNA: TGTGCCAGCAGCTTGCAACCGGGACAGGGAAACACTGAAGCTTTCTTT. It is translated as CASSLQPGQGNTEAFF.

The genes are TRBV12-3 or TRBV12-4 and TRBJ1-4; no firm D call. This CDR3 comprises 16 residues. V was cut by 1 base and J by 7 bases, with 16 bases left in between. CDR3: CASSLGAGRLSEKLFF. DNA of the CDR3: TGTGCCAGCAGTTTAGGTGCCGGGAGGTTAAGTGAAAAACTGTTTTTT.

This clonotype was counted a few times. The chain links TRBV15 to TRBJ2-1, with TRBD2 matching 9 bases. The CDR3 runs to 17 residues. Trimming took 0 bases from V and 4 from J; bases not matched to a gene: 7. Per the germline V gene, CDR1 is LNHNV and CDR2 is YYDKDF (reference sequence). Here the CDR3 DNA reads TGTGCCACCAGCAGAGATCTCAGCGGGGGGAGATACAATGAGCAGTTCTTC. This gives the protein CATSRDLSGGRYNEQFF.

This clonotype appeared a few times. J is TRBJ2-7 and V is TRBV9; D is tentatively TRBD1 or TRBD2 (5 bases each). The germline V gene encodes CDR1 SGDLS and CDR2 YYNGEE. V lost 3 bases and J 0 bases, leaving 13 bases between the germline ends. The CDR3 has 15 residues. CDR3 in amino acids: CASSAGDEDSYEQYF. As DNA, the CDR3 is TGTGCCAGCAGCGCCGGGGACGAAGACTCCTACGAGCAGTACTTC.

This chain links TRBV7-6 with TRBJ1-5; D remains unclear. With 2 bases removed from V and 3 bases from J, the gap between germline ends came to 5 bases. CDR1 and CDR2 (germline): SGHVS, FNYEAQ. There are 13 residues in the CDR3. CDR3 sequence reads: CASSLSDNQPQHF. DNA of the CDR3: TGTGCCAGCAGCTTAAGTGACAATCAGCCCCAGCATTTT.

The rearrangement links TRBV6-5 to TRBJ1-2; D unclear. Germline V gene lookup returns CDR1 MNHEY and CDR2 SVGAGI. V was pared by 7 bases and J by 4 bases, with 10 bases between. The length of the CDR3 is 12 residues. DNA of the CDR3: TGTGCCAGCATAGTCGAAGGCTATGGCTACACCTTC. Its protein product is CASIVEGYGYTF.

Details on this clonotype: Without the conserved terminal phenylalanine or tryptophan, this CDR3 likely stems from a read error. This rearrangement joins TRBV4-1 to TRBJ2-7; 11 nucleotides agree with TRBD2. The J segment lost 3 bases and the V segment lost 0 bases, leaving 7 bases of the junction unmatched. The CDR3 runs 17 residues. The germline CDR1 and CDR2 sequences are MGHRA and YSYEKL. CDR3 amino acids: CASSQDYGTSGDYEQYL. The CDR3 nucleotides are TGCGCCAGCAGCCAAGATTACGGGACTAGCGGAGACTACGAGCAGTACTTG.

V gene TRBV11-2 combines with J gene TRBJ2-4; 10 bases align to TRBD1. CDR3 size: 16 residues. V shed 1 base, J shed 8 bases, and the junction held 8 bases outside the gene matches. Looked up from germline, CDR1 is SGHAT and CDR2 is FQNNGV. The CDR3 DNA reads as TGTGCCAGCAGCTTAGGACAGGGGGCTCTTGGGGACATTCAGTACTTC. Amino acid sequence: CASSLGQGALGDIQYF.